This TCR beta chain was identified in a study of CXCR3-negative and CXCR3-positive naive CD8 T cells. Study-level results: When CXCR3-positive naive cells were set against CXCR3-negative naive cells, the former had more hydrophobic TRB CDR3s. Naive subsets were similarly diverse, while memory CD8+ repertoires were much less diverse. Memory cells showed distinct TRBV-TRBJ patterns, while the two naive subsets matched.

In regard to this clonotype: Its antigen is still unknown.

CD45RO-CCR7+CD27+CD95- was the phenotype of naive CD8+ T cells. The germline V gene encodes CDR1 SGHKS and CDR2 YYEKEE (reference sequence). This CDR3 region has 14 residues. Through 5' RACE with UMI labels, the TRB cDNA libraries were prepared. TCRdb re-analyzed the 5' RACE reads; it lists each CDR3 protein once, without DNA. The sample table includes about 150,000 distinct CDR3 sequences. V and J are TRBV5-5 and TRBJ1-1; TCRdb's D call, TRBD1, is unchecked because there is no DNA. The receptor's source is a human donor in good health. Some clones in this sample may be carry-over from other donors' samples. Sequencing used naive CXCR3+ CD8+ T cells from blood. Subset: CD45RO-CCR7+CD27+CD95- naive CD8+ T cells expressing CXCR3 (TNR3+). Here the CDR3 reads CASSLGGGKSEAFF.